This T cell receptor (beta chain) was recovered during a study of blood T cell repertoires in COVID-19. On the study more broadly: Sample material is recorded as cDNA or gDNA derived from T cells, B-cell-depleted T cells, or PBMCs.

In the original analysis: Estimation of nucleated cell counts was performed using reference gene primer amplification. Some clones are missing from TCRdb's copy, which holds only in-frame ones; the method was immunoSEQ multiplex PCR. V and J calls and clone size are as listed in that table; D and trimming were resolved from the DNA. The sample contains fewer than 300,000 clones, roughly 85% of which appear only once. The CDR3 spans 14 residues. The ends were cut back, 6 bases at V and 2 bases at J, with 15 bases in the middle. CDR1 and CDR2 from the germline V gene are SGDLS and YYNGEE. The rearrangement uses TRBV9 and TRBJ2-7; TRBD1 might be the D (5 bases). The source material was peripheral blood. This receptor was identified in a man in his fifties or sixties with active or convalescent COVID-19. In nucleotides, the CDR3 is TGTGCCAGCAATTCTCAGGGCACCCCCTACGAGCAGTACTTC. It is translated as CASNSQGTPYEQYF.